The 7 T cell receptor beta chains below come from one sample, sequenced in a study of T cells in Graves' hyperthyroidism and ophthalmopathy. Amplification yielded TCR beta CDR3 regions, with RNA transcripts as the source. A first-round RT-PCR of the TCR CDR3 used the HTBI primer set. TCRdb itself ran the multiplex PCR reads through MiXCR, one entry per CDR3 protein. The repertoire holds fewer than 650,000 distinct CDR3 sequences, 12% to 15% seen once, with approximately 13% in the top ten. What was sequenced was blood. The receptor source for this set is a woman in her thirties or forties with Graves' hyperthyroidism.

This clonotype was seen many times. The V call is TRBV12-3 or TRBV12-4, the J call TRBJ2-3; tentative D call: TRBD1 (6 bases). This CDR3 is 16 amino acids long. Deletions cut 0 bases from V and 0 bases from J, with 10 bases between. The CDR3 region has the DNA TGTGCCAGCAGTTTAGCTCTTGGGGGCAGCACAGATACGCAGTATTTT. Encoded protein: CASSLALGGSTDTQYF.

This clonotype came up many times. The V gene is TRBV30, the J gene TRBJ2-7, with D hard to call. The germline V gene has CDR1 GTSNPN and CDR2 SVGIG (reference sequence). The CDR3 covers 13 residues. With 2 bases removed from V and 0 bases from J, the gap between germline ends came to 8 bases. The CDR3 bases are TGTGCCTGGAGTTCTATGGGCTCCTACGAGCAGTACTTC. Amino acids: CAWSSMGSYEQYF.

The sample holds many counts of this clonotype. V is TRBV5-8 and J is TRBJ1-2; TRBD1 matches 7 bases. CDR1 is SGHTS and CDR2 is YDEGEE in the germline V gene. V dropped 4 bases and J dropped 0; count of bases not matched to a gene: 9. The CDR3 has 16 residues. The DNA for the CDR3 is TGTGCCAGCAGCGGGGGACAGACCATAACTAACTATGGCTACACCTTC. Amino acid sequence: CASSGGQTITNYGYTF.

The chain combines TRBV5-1 with TRBJ2-2, with TRBD1 identical over 8 bases. The CDR3 totals 19 residues. V shed 4 bases, J shed 1 base, and the junction held 15 bases outside the gene matches. Looked up from germline, CDR1 is SGHRS and CDR2 is YFSETQ. CDR3: CASSQDRGDSIWNTGELFF. The CDR3 DNA is TGCGCCAGCAGCCAAGACAGGGGCGATTCGATTTGGAACACCGGGGAGCTGTTTTTT. Full variable domain (rest looked up from reference TRBV5-1 and TRBJ2-2): KAGVTQTPRYLIKTRGQQVTLSCSPISGHRSVSWYQQTPGQGLQFLFEYFSETQRNKGNFPGRFSGRQFSNSRSEMNVSTLELGDSALYLCASSQDRGDSIWNTGELFFGEGSRLTVL.

The rearrangement joins TRBV7-6 to TRBJ2-3, with 7 positions matching TRBD1. The CDR3 contains 15 residues. From germline, CDR1 is SGHVS and CDR2 FNYEAQ. The ends lost 2 bases at V and 1 base at J; junction bases unmatched: 3. This chain's CDR3 is CASSLIGGGTDTQYF. Written as DNA, the CDR3 is TGTGCCAGCAGCTTAATAGGGGGCGGCACAGATACGCAGTATTTT.

This clonotype was recorded many times. This rearrangement joins TRBV2 to TRBJ2-1, with 8 bases that match TRBD1. V was clipped by 4 bases and J by 8 bases; unmatched bases: 10. Germline V gives CDR1 SNHLY, CDR2 FYNNEI. The CDR3 sequence is 15 residues long. CDR3 DNA: TGTGCCAGCAGTGTCGGCAGGGGGCTGCGCCATGAGCAGTTCTTC. Translation: CASSVGRGLRHEQFF. Variable domain in full (rest from reference TRBV2 and TRBJ2-1): EPEVTQTPSHQVTQMGQEVILRCVPISNHLYFYWYRQILGQKVEFLVSFYNNEISEKSEIFDDQFSVERPDGSNFTLKIRSTKLEDSAMYFCASSVGRGLRHEQFFGPGTRLTVL.

This clonotype was seen at least ten times. The V call is TRBV28, the J call TRBJ1-1; a weak D match, TRBD1 (6 bases). CDR3 length: 15 residues. CDR1 is MDHEN and CDR2 is SYDVKM in the germline V gene. Trimming stripped 5 bases from V and 1 base from J, with 14 bases between. In nucleotides, the CDR3 is TGTGCCAGCAGTCCTGAACAGGGCGGGAACACTGAAGCTTTCTTT. Translated, it gives CASSPEQGGNTEAFF.